This TCR beta chain comes out of a study of shared clonotypes between healthy human individuals. Profiling relied on immunoSEQ multiplex PCR, and the TCRdb table lists in-frame clones only, not all of them. This table holds 800,000 to 1,200,000 clones, about 80% found once. The CDR3 runs 14 residues. Germline V gene sequence: CDR1 MNHEY, CDR2 SMNVEV (reference sequence). Trimming removed 1 base at V and 6 bases at J, with 12 bases between. The chain carries TRBV27 and TRBJ1-1; a possible D gene is TRBD1 (5 bases). Sequencing was performed on memory CD4+ T cells from PBMCs. The sample's subset: CD45RA-negative fraction. The sequence derives from a young man in good health. Some clones in this sample may be carry-over from other donors' samples. The CDR3 loop is CASSLYPGTAEAFF. In DNA, the CDR3 is TGTGCCAGCAGTTTATACCCCGGGACGGCTGAAGCTTTCTTT.